This TCR beta chain was sequenced during a study of cytomegalovirus exposure and HLA in healthy donors. Study overall: The roughly 120 validation repertoires were reported in a later analysis to have been generated on the same platform as the approximately 600 first-cohort repertoires. The study's findings and limits: It was reported that the classifier diagnosed cytomegalovirus status with high specificity and sensitivity in both the original and validation cohorts.

Germline V gives CDR1 MNHNS, CDR2 SASEGT. The CDR3 totals 13 residues. The V and J ends lost 7 bases and 2 bases respectively, with 12 bases between them. Separation from the roughly 680-subject first cohort characterized the roughly 120-subject validation cohort, to which the donors belonged. Concerning this clone itself: Its specificity is unknown.

Data came from immunoSEQ multiplex PCR; TCRdb stores just in-frame clones and leaves some out. The sample lists 65,000 or so clones; about 92% were seen once. Sequences were obtained from PBMCs. This chain connects TRBV6-1 to TRBJ2-7, with a tentative D call TRBD1 (6 bases). The TCR comes from a young woman in good health and CMV-seronegative. The CDR3 region is CASIRAGAYEQYF. CDR3 DNA: TGTGCCAGCATCCGGGCAGGGGCCTACGAGCAGTACTTC.